This T cell receptor (beta chain) was documented in a study of CD8 T cells in Susac syndrome. Germline lookup yields CDR1 DFQATT and CDR2 SNEGSKA (reference sequence). The CDR3 is 14 amino acids. Reverse transcription of about 0.45 to 1 ug RNA was carried out with random hexamers. A multiplex approach, immunoSEQ multiplex PCR, amplified TCR beta CDR3 across 54 Vbeta and 13 Jbeta. TCRdb reprocessed the immunoSEQ multiplex PCR reads via MiXCR and lists one record per CDR3 protein. The repertoire holds a few hundred thousand distinct CDR3 sequences, with about 96% as singletons. Negative isolation yielded CD8+ and CD4+ T cells; FACS enriched TEMRA cells.

The chain joins TRBV20-1 to TRBJ2-2, with D perhaps given as TRBD1 or TRBD2 (5 bases each). The specimen was CD4+ T cells from PBMCs. The sequence was obtained from a human donor with multiple sclerosis. The CDR3 sequence: CGTLGRLNTGELFF. The DNA of the CDR3 is TGCGGTACCCTGGGACGCCTTAACACCGGGGAGCTGTTTTTT.